This is a list of T cell receptor beta chains from one sample in a study of PD-L1 blockade in urothelial cancer. Clones were sequenced by immunoSEQ multiplex PCR, and TCRdb holds only the in-frame ones, with some missing. The table has 50,000 to 60,000 clones, more than 70% seen once. This sample comprised PBMCs, obtained around atezolizumab (anti-PD-L1) treatment. These receptors all come from a man aged 50-59 years with urothelial cancer. Both conserved end residues are part of each CDR3. The order of the fields is V gene, D gene, J gene, clone size, CDR3 DNA, CDR3 protein. A D gene is named only where the DNA matches it firmly. Clone size appears in some rows only: once, few, many, or a class for an expanded clone.

TRBV4-1,NA,TRBJ2-7,NA,TGCGCCAGCAGCCAGGATCCACAATTAGCGGAGGCCTACTACGAGCAGTACTTC,CASSQDPQLAEAYYEQYF
TRBV4-1,TRBD1,TRBJ2-1,NA,TGCGCCAGCAGCCCAGGGACAGGGGTGAAATATGAGCAGTTCTTC,CASSPGTGVKYEQFF
TRBV5-1,NA,TRBJ1-2,NA,TGCGCCAGCAGCACTGGACAGACCAACTATGGCTACACCTTC,CASSTGQTNYGYTF
TRBV14,TRBD1,TRBJ1-2,NA,TGTGCCAGCAGCCAAGGGACAGGGCCTTATGGCTACACCTTC,CASSQGTGPYGYTF
TRBV30,NA,TRBJ2-1,NA,TGTGCCTGGAGTACTACGGATAGCTCCTACAATGAGCAGTTCTTC,CAWSTTDSSYNEQFF
TRBV5-6,NA,TRBJ2-3,once,TGTGCCAGCAGCCGGAGCCGAGATACGCAGTATTTT,CASSRSRDTQYF
TRBV4-1,NA,TRBJ1-6,NA,TGCGCCAGCAGCCCGAACCCGTACCTATCAAATTCACCCCTCCACTTT,CASSPNPYLSNSPLHF
TRBV29-1,TRBD2,TRBJ2-2,NA,TGCAGCGTTGGGCGGACTAGCAGTTTGGGGGAGCTGTTTTTT,CSVGRTSSLGELFF
TRBV7-8,NA,TRBJ1-1,NA,TGTGCCAGCAACTACTGGGGGCTGAACACTGAAGCTTTCTTT,CASNYWGLNTEAFF
TRBV30,NA,TRBJ2-7,NA,TGTGCCTGGAACGAGGCCGGGACACCTCGTTGGCAGTACTTC,CAWNEAGTPRWQYF
TRBV7-6,NA,TRBJ1-4,NA,TGTGCCAGCAGCTTAGGGAGGGCCTCAGCTGCGAATGAAAAACTGTTTTTT,CASSLGRASAANEKLFF
TRBV7-2,NA,TRBJ2-2,NA,TGTGCCAGCAGCTTCGACGGGATCGGCACCGGGGAGCTGTTTTTT,CASSFDGIGTGELFF
TRBV6-5,NA,TRBJ1-3,NA,TGTGCCAGCAGAGAGGACAGTCGGTCTGGAAACACCATATATTTT,CASREDSRSGNTIYF
TRBV28,NA,TRBJ1-5,few,TGTGCCAGCCAAATGACAGGAAAGCAGCCCCAGCATTTT,CASQMTGKQPQHF
TRBV19,NA,TRBJ1-1,few,TGTGCCAGTAGTTCCCTGACAGCTTTGGTCGCTGAAGCTTTCTTT,CASSSLTALVAEAFF
TRBV5-1,NA,TRBJ2-7,NA,TGCGCCAGCAGCTTGGATGGTCGGGACGAGCAGTACTTC,CASSLDGRDEQYF
TRBV5-1,NA,TRBJ2-5,NA,TGCGCCAGCAGCTTGGACAGTTTCCAAGAGACCCAGTACTTC,CASSLDSFQETQYF
TRBV11-2,TRBD2,TRBJ2-3,few,TGTGCCAGCAGCCCACTAGCGGGAGGCAGAGATACGCAGTATTTT,CASSPLAGGRDTQYF
TRBV5-1,TRBD1,TRBJ1-4,NA,TGCGCCAGCAGCTTAGTCGGGACAGGGAATGAAAAACTGTTTTTT,CASSLVGTGNEKLFF
TRBV19,TRBD1,TRBJ1-5,NA,TGTGCCACCTCCCGGGACAGCGGCCGTGCGGGCAATCAGCCCCAGCATTTT,CATSRDSGRAGNQPQHF
TRBV5-1,NA,TRBJ2-3,once,TGCGCCAGCAGCCCGGGGGTAGGTTTGGCTACCACAGATACGCAGTATTTT,CASSPGVGLATTDTQYF
TRBV5-1,NA,TRBJ2-7,NA,TGCGCCAGCAGCTGGGCGGGGCGGGTGAGCTCCTACGAGCAGTACTTC,CASSWAGRVSSYEQYF
TRBV2,NA,TRBJ2-7,NA,TGTGCCAGCAGTGAGAGGGGACTCCCGGGCAACGAGCAGTACTTC,CASSERGLPGNEQYF
TRBV11-2,NA,TRBJ2-3,NA,TGTGCCAGCAGAGCCCCAATACAGGGTCATACGCAGTATTTT,CASRAPIQGHTQYF
TRBV11-2,TRBD1,TRBJ1-6,NA,TGTGCCAGCAGCTTAGAAAGAGCGAGGGGGCATTCACCCCTCCACTTT,CASSLERARGHSPLHF
TRBV2,NA,TRBJ2-7,NA,TGTGCCAGCAGTGTAACTAAGGGCGGGATTTCCTACGAGCAGTACTTC,CASSVTKGGISYEQYF
TRBV5-1,NA,TRBJ2-3,NA,TGCGCCAGCAGCTTGGCCTCGCGGACAGCAGATACGCAGTATTTT,CASSLASRTADTQYF
TRBV5-1,TRBD2,TRBJ2-1,once,TGCGCCAGCACTACTAGCGGGAGCTCGTTGGAGCAGTTCTTC,CASTTSGSSLEQFF